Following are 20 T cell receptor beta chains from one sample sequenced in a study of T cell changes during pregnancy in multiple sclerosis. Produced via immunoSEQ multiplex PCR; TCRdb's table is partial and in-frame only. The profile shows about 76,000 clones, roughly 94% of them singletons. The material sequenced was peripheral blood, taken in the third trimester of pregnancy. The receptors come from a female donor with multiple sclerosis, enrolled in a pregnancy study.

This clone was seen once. As DNA, the CDR3 is TGTGCCACCAGCAGAGGCCGGGGGGAGTACAATGAGCAGTTCTTC. Amino acid sequence: CATSRGRGEYNEQFF. V is TRBV15 and J is TRBJ2-1; the match to TRBD2 covers 7 bases. The CDR3 totals 15 residues. CDR1 and CDR2 (germline): LNHNV, YYDKDF (reference sequence). With V trimmed by 1 base and J by 4 bases, 4 bases remained unmatched. Drawing the rest from reference TRBV15 and TRBJ2-1, the complete variable domain is DAMVIQNPRYQVTQFGKPVTLSCSQTLNHNVMYWYQQKSSQAPKLLFHYYDKDFNNEADTPDNFQSRRPNTSFCFLDIRSPGLGDTAMYLCATSRGRGEYNEQFFGPGTRLTVL.

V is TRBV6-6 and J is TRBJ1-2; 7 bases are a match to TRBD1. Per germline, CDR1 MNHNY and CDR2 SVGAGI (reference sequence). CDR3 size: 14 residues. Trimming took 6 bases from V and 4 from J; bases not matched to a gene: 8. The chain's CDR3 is CASRGTASFYGYTF. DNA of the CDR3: TGTGCCAGCAGAGGGACAGCTTCTTTCTATGGCTACACCTTC.

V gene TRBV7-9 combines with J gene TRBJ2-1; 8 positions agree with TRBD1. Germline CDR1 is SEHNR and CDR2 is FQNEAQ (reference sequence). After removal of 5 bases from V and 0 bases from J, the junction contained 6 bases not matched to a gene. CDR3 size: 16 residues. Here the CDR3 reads CASSPWTGSSYNEQFF. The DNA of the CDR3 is TGTGCCAGCAGCCCTTGGACAGGGAGCTCCTACAATGAGCAGTTCTTC.

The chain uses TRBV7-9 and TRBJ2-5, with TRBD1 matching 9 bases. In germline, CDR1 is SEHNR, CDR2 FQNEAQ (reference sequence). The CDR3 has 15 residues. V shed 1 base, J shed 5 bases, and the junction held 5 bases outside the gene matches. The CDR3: CASSLETGGRETQYF. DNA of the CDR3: TGTGCCAGCAGCTTAGAGACAGGGGGTAGGGAGACCCAGTACTTC. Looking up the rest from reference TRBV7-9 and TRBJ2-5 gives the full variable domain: DTGVSQNPRHKITKRGQNVTFRCDPISEHNRLYWYRQTLGQGPEFLTYFQNEAQLEKSRLLSDRFSAERPKGSFSTLEIQRTEQGDSAMYLCASSLETGGRETQYFGPGTRLLVL.

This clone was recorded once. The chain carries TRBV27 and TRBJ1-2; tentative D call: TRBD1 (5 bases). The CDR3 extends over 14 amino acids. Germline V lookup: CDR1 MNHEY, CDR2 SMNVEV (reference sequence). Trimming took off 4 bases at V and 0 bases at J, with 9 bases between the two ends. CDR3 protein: CASSSDRTNYGYTF. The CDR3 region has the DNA TGTGCCAGCAGTTCCGACAGAACTAACTATGGCTACACCTTC.

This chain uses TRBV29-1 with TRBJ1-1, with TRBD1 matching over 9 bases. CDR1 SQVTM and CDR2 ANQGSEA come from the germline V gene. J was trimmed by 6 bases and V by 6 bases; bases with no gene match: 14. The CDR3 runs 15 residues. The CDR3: CSVTPGQGVGAEAFF. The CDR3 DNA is TGCAGCGTGACACCGGGACAGGGTGTGGGCGCTGAAGCTTTCTTT.

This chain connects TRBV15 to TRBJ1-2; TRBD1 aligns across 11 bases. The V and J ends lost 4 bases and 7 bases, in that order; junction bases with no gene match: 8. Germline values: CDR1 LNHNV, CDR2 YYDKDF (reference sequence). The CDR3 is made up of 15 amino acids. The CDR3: CATSTLGQGASGYTF. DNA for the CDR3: TGTGCCACCAGCACCCTCGGACAGGGGGCTTCTGGCTACACCTTC.

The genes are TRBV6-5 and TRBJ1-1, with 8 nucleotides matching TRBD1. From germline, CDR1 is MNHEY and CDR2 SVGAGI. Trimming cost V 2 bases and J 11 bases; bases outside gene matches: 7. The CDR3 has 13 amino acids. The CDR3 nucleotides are TGTGCCAGCAGTTACGTGGGGACAGGTTTGGCTTTCTTT. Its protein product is CASSYVGTGLAFF.

The DNA for the CDR3 is TGCGCCAGTACCCAAGAGAAGGGTCGGGAGAACACTGAAGCTTTCTTT. Protein product: CASTQEKGRENTEAFF. The chain employs TRBV10-1 and TRBJ1-1; no firm D call. Germline CDR1 reads WNHNN; CDR2 reads SYGVQD (reference sequence). Trimming left V 9 bases short and J 1 base short, with 21 bases between. The CDR3 is 16 amino acids.

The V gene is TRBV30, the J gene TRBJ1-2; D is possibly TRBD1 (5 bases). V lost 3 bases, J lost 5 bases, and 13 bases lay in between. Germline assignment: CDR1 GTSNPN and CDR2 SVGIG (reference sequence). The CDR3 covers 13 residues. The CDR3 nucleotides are TGTGCCTGGAGATATGCGGGGGGGTATGGCTACACCTTC. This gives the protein CAWRYAGGYGYTF.

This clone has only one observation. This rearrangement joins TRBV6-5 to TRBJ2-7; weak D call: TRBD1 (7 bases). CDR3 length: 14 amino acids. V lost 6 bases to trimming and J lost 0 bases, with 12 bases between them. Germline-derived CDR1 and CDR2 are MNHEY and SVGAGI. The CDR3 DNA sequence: TGTGCCAGCAGCCGACAGGGAGGCTCCTACGAGCAGTACTTC. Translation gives CASSRQGGSYEQYF.

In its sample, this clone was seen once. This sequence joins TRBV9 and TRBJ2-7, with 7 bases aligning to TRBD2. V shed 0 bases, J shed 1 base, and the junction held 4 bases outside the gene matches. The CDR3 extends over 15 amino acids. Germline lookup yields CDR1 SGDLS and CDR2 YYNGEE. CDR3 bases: TGTGCCAGCAGCGTAGACGAGGGAGGGTCCTACGAGCAGTACTTC. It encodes CASSVDEGGSYEQYF.

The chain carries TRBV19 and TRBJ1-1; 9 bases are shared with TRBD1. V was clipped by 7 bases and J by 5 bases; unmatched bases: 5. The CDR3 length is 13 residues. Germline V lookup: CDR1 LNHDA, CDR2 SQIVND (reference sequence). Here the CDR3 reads CASMGTGRTEAFF. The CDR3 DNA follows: TGTGCCAGTATGGGGACAGGGAGGACTGAAGCTTTCTTT. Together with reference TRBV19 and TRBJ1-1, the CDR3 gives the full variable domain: DGGITQSPKYLFRKEGQNVTLSCEQNLNHDAMYWYRQDPGQGLRLIYYSQIVNDFQKGDIAEGYSVSREKKESFPLTVTSAQKNPTAFYLCASMGTGRTEAFFGQGTRLTVV.

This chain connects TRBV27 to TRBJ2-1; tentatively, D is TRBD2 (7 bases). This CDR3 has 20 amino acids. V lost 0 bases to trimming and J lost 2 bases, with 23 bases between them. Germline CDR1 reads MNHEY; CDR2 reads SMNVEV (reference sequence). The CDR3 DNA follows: TGTGCCAGCAGTTTATCGAGGGGAGTTGGCGGGGGCCCCACCTACAATGAGCAGTTCTTC. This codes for CASSLSRGVGGGPTYNEQFF.

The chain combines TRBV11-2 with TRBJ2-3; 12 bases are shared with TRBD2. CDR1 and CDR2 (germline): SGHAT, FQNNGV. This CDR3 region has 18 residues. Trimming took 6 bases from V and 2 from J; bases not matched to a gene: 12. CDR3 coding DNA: TGTGCCAGCAGGACTAGCGGGGGTCTGGTCTCTTACACAGATACGCAGTATTTT. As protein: CASRTSGGLVSYTDTQYF.

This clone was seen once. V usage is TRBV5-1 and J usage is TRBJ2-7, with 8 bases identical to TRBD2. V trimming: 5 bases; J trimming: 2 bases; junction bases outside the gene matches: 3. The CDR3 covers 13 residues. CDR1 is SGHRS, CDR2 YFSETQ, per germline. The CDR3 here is CASRTSETYEQYF. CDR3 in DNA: TGCGCCAGCAGGACTAGCGAGACCTACGAGCAGTACTTC.

The DNA for the CDR3 is TGTGCCAGCAGTTGGGGCGGGGGGCTCCAAGAGACCCAGTACTTC. Amino acid sequence: CASSWGGGLQETQYF. The V gene is TRBV6-5, the J gene TRBJ2-5, with 8 bases lining up with TRBD2. The J segment lost 1 base and the V segment lost 4 bases, leaving 5 bases of the junction unmatched. Germline V gene lookup returns CDR1 MNHEY and CDR2 SVGAGI. The CDR3 runs 15 residues.

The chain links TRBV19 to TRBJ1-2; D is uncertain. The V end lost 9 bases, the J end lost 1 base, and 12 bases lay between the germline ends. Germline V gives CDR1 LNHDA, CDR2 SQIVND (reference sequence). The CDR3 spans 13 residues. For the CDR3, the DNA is TGTGCCAGCCGGGGAGATATTAACTATGGCTACACCTTC. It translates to CASRGDINYGYTF.

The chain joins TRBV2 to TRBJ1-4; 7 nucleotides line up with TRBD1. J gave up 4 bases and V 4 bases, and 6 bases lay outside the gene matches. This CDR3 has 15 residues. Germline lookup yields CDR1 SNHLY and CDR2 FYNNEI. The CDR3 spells CASSGMTGFNEKLFF. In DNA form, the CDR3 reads TGTGCCAGCAGTGGTATGACAGGGTTTAATGAAAAACTGTTTTTT.

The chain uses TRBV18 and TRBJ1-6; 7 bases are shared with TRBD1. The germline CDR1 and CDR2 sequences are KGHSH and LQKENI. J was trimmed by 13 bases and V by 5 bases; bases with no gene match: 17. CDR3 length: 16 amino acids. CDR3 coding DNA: TGTGCCAGCTCAACAGGGACAGCCGGAGGGGAGTTCCCCCTCCACTTT. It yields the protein CASSTGTAGGEFPLHF.